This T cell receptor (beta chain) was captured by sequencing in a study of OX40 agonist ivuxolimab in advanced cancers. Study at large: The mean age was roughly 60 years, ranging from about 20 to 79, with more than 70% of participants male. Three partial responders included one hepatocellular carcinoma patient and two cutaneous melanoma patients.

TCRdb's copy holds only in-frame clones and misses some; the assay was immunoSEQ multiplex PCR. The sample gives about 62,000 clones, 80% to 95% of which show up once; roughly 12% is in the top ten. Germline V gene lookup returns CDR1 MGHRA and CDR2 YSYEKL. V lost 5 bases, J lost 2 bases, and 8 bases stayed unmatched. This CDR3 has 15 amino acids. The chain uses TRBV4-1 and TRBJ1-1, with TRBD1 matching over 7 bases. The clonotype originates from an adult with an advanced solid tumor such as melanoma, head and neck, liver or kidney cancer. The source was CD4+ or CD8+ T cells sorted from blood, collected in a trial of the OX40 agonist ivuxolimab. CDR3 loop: CASSAGGPSNTEAFF. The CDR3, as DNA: TGCGCCAGCAGCGCAGGGGGACCGTCTAACACTGAAGCTTTCTTT.